This passage covers 18 T cell receptor beta chains from one sample sequenced in a study of cytomegalovirus exposure and HLA in healthy donors. In the PCR, 60 Vbeta and 13 Jbeta primers were used. Sequencing was performed with immunoSEQ multiplex PCR; in TCRdb, only in-frame clones are kept and a portion is missing. This sample's clone table lists around 30,000 clones. Sequencing was carried out using PBMCs. Every receptor here comes from a man aged 25 to 40 in good health and CMV-seronegative.

The J gene is TRBJ1-3, the V gene TRBV2, with 7 positions matching TRBD1. V was pared by 6 bases and J by 0 bases, with 8 bases of the junction left unmatched. The CDR3 consists of 16 residues. CDR1 and CDR2 from the germline V gene are SNHLY and FYNNEI. CDR3: CASRNGQALSGNTIYF. The CDR3 coding sequence is TGTGCCAGCAGGAACGGACAGGCACTCTCTGGAAACACCATATATTTT. Variable domain in full (rest from reference TRBV2 and TRBJ1-3): EPEVTQTPSHQVTQMGQEVILRCVPISNHLYFYWYRQILGQKVEFLVSFYNNEISEKSEIFDDQFSVERPDGSNFTLKIRSTKLEDSAMYFCASRNGQALSGNTIYFGEGSWLTVV.

The gene calls are TRBV7-9 and TRBJ1-1, with 7 bases matching TRBD1. Germline CDR1 is SEHNR and CDR2 is FQNEAQ (reference sequence). The CDR3 runs to 15 residues. The V segment lost 5 bases and the J segment 5 bases; nucleotides outside the gene matches: 11. The CDR3 loop is CASSVSQGRHTEAFF. The DNA for the CDR3 is TGTGCCAGCAGCGTCTCACAGGGGAGGCATACTGAAGCTTTCTTT.

The chain links TRBV7-3 to TRBJ2-2, with a weak D call TRBD2 (6 bases). This CDR3 spans 15 amino acids. Germline CDR1 is SGHTA and CDR2 is FQGTGA. V lost 6 bases and J 10 bases, leaving 21 bases between the germline ends. CDR3 amino acids: CASRLGGSGEKELFF. The CDR3 DNA reads as TGTGCCAGCAGGCTCGGTGGTAGCGGCGAAAAGGAGCTGTTTTTT.

This chain links TRBV6-5 with TRBJ1-2, with D maybe TRBD1 (5 bases). The germline CDR1 and CDR2 sequences are MNHEY and SVGAGI. V was cut by 5 bases and J by 8 bases, with 15 bases left in between. The CDR3 covers 13 residues. In nucleotides, the CDR3 is TGTGCCAGCAGTGACGGAGGGGTGGACGGCTACACCTTC. Encoded protein: CASSDGGVDGYTF.

The chain employs TRBV29-1 and TRBJ2-5; perhaps TRBD1 as D (5 bases). The CDR3 sequence is 15 residues long. The V gene's germline CDR1 is SQVTM and CDR2 ANQGSEA. Trimming removed 5 bases at V and 2 bases at J, with 18 bases between. The CDR3 sequence: CSVSLTTDIQETQYF. The CDR3 DNA follows: TGCAGCGTTTCACTCACGACAGACATACAAGAGACCCAGTACTTC. The entire variable domain, with the rest obtained from reference TRBV29-1 and TRBJ2-5, is as follows: SAVISQKPSRDICQRGTSLTIQCQVDSQVTMMFWYRQQPGQSLTLIATANQGSEATYESGFVIDKFPISRPNLTFSTLTVSNMSPEDSSIYLCSVSLTTDIQETQYFGPGTRLLVL.

The genes are TRBV28 and TRBJ1-2; possibly TRBD1 for D (6 bases). CDR1 and CDR2 from the germline V gene are MDHEN and SYDVKM. The CDR3 sequence is 13 residues long. Trimming pared 2 bases from V and 2 bases from J, leaving 6 bases between. Written as DNA, the CDR3 is TGTGCCAGCAGTTTAGGACAGAACTATGGCTACACCTTC. Encoded protein: CASSLGQNYGYTF.

The rearrangement links TRBV30 to TRBJ2-7; the D gene is possibly TRBD2 (6 bases). Per the germline V gene, CDR1 is GTSNPN and CDR2 is SVGIG (reference sequence). Trimming took off 2 bases at V and 9 bases at J, with 17 bases between the two ends. This CDR3 comprises 13 residues. CDR3 coding DNA: TGTGCCTGGAGTTTTTCCGCTGGGCGGGGGCAGTACTTC. It specifies CAWSFSAGRGQYF.

J is TRBJ2-7 and V is TRBV11-2; possibly TRBD1 for D (5 bases). CDR3 length: 15 amino acids. The ends were cut back, 1 base at V and 6 bases at J, with 16 bases in the middle. CDR1 SGHAT and CDR2 FQNNGV come from the germline V gene. The CDR3 DNA follows: TGTGCCAGCAGCTTAGGAGCCCCAGGGATAGGCGAGCAGTACTTC. Translating it yields CASSLGAPGIGEQYF.

The chain carries TRBV15 and TRBJ2-1, with 9 bases aligning to TRBD2. Germline V gene data show CDR1 as LNHNV and CDR2 as YYDKDF (reference sequence). The CDR3 extends over 17 amino acids. With V trimmed by 0 bases and J by 6 bases, 9 bases remained unmatched. CDR3 loop: CATSRELAGASTNEQFF. CDR3 nucleotide sequence: TGTGCCACCAGCAGAGAGTTAGCGGGAGCCTCTACCAATGAGCAGTTCTTC.

The chain couples TRBV7-9 to TRBJ2-1; 9 bases agree with TRBD2. The CDR3 is 16 amino acids. Looked up from germline, CDR1 is SEHNR and CDR2 is FQNEAQ (reference sequence). J gave up 0 bases and V 2 bases, and 2 bases lay outside the gene matches. The CDR3 region has the DNA TGTGCCAGCAGCTTATCTAGCGGGAACTCCTACAATGAGCAGTTCTTC. Translating it yields CASSLSSGNSYNEQFF.

V gene TRBV28 combines with J gene TRBJ2-2; 7 bases agree with TRBD1. This CDR3 is built from 17 residues. The germline V gene encodes CDR1 MDHEN and CDR2 SYDVKM. The V gene end was trimmed by 6 bases and the J gene end by 5 bases; junction bases not matched to a gene: 15. Here the CDR3 reads CASSRMMSGGRTGELFF. The CDR3 region has the DNA TGTGCCAGCAGCCGCATGATGTCAGGGGGACGGACCGGGGAGCTGTTTTTT.

The chain joins TRBV19 to TRBJ2-3, with 9 bases aligning to TRBD1. CDR1 LNHDA and CDR2 SQIVND come from the germline V gene (reference sequence). The CDR3 length is 14 residues. V lost 7 bases, J lost 4 bases, and 6 bases stayed unmatched. DNA of the CDR3: TGTGCCAGTACGAGGGACAGGGCCCCAGATACGCAGTATTTT. Translating gives CASTRDRAPDTQYF.

The rearrangement uses TRBV7-2 and TRBJ2-7; 7 nucleotides agree with TRBD2. Trimming at V came to 5 bases and at J to 5 bases, leaving 12 bases not matched to a gene. There are 15 residues in the CDR3. Germline values: CDR1 SGHTA, CDR2 FQGNSA. The CDR3 DNA is TGTGCCAGCAGCCCCCAGGGAGGGTTGGTCGACGAGCAGTACTTC. Residues: CASSPQGGLVDEQYF.

The chain joins TRBV18 to TRBJ2-7; D not resolved. Germline V gene lookup returns CDR1 KGHSH and CDR2 LQKENI. CDR3 length: 15 amino acids. V lost 6 bases to trimming and J lost 1 base, with 16 bases between them. CDR3 sequence reads: CASSANTMTSYEQYF. The CDR3 DNA is TGTGCCAGCTCGGCAAACACCATGACATCCTACGAGCAGTACTTC.

The rearrangement links TRBV27 to TRBJ2-7; 11 bases agree with TRBD1. The CDR3 is 15 amino acids. The V gene's germline CDR1 is MNHEY and CDR2 SMNVEV (reference sequence). J was trimmed by 3 bases and V by 6 bases; bases with no gene match: 7. The DNA for the CDR3 is TGTGCCAGCAGCCGGACAGGGGGCGCCGGCTACGAGCAGTACTTC. It encodes CASSRTGGAGYEQYF.

The chain employs TRBV4-1 and TRBJ2-7, with 12 bases identical to TRBD1. Germline V gene sequence: CDR1 MGHRA, CDR2 YSYEKL. The CDR3 is made up of 17 amino acids. Unmatched junction bases numbered 10, after V lost 1 base and J lost 6 bases. CDR3 amino acids: CASSQGVIRDRGLEQYF. The DNA of the CDR3 is TGCGCCAGCAGCCAAGGGGTTATTCGGGACAGGGGGCTCGAGCAGTACTTC.

The V and J genes are TRBV6-6 and TRBJ2-1, with TRBD2 as a possible D gene (5 bases). Germline V gene data show CDR1 as MNHNY and CDR2 as SVGAGI (reference sequence). This CDR3 comprises 15 residues. Trimming took 6 bases from V and 8 from J, leaving 20 bases between them. The CDR3 spells CASSPPGSPRHEQFF. The CDR3 DNA is TGTGCCAGCAGCCCACCGGGGTCTCCCCGACATGAGCAGTTCTTC.

The chain links TRBV29-1 to TRBJ2-7; TRBD2 is a possible D gene (5 bases). The V and J ends lost 4 bases and 2 bases respectively, with 15 bases between them. The CDR3 runs 14 residues. In germline, CDR1 is SQVTM, CDR2 ANQGSEA. CDR3 DNA: TGCAGCGTTGGTCGAAGTCCGGGGACCTACGAGCAGTACTTC. Its translation is CSVGRSPGTYEQYF.